These 26 T cell receptor beta chains share one sample of origin, sequenced in a study of T cell responses to AZD1222 COVID-19 vaccine. The assay was immunoSEQ multiplex PCR, and TCRdb's table has in-frame clones only and misses some. This sample has some 170,000 clones, with 85% to 90% found just once. The material was peripheral blood, obtained on day 0 of AZD1222 vaccination. The receptors shown here come from an adult in good health.

This clone came up a few times. This sequence joins TRBV4-3 and TRBJ2-7; D is undetermined. This CDR3 comprises 14 residues. CDR1 is LGHNA and CDR2 is YSLEER in the germline V gene. V was trimmed by 0 bases and J by 5 bases, leaving 11 bases between them. In DNA, the CDR3 is TGCGCCAGCAGCCAAGATGCCTTAGGGAACGAGCAGTACTTC. It is translated as CASSQDALGNEQYF.

V is TRBV3-1 (or the pseudogene TRBV3-2) and J is TRBJ1-3; TRBD1 matches 8 bases. This CDR3 has 16 amino acids. CDR1 is LGHDT and CDR2 is YNNKEL in the germline V gene (reference sequence). Trimming removed 4 bases from V and 1 base from J; junction bases left unmatched: 6. CDR3 sequence reads: CASSLQGVRSGNTIYF. As DNA, the CDR3 is TGTGCCAGCAGCCTACAGGGGGTAAGGTCTGGAAACACCATATATTTT.

This clone was detected only a few times. This chain connects TRBV19 to TRBJ1-1; a weak D match, TRBD1 (5 bases). Germline loops: CDR1 LNHDA, CDR2 SQIVND (reference sequence). The CDR3 loop spans 14 amino acids. The germline V and J ends were trimmed by 7 bases and 0 bases, with 12 bases remaining between them. CDR3 residues: CASTLGGMNTEAFF. CDR3 DNA: TGTGCCAGTACCCTCGGGGGGATGAACACTGAAGCTTTCTTT. Together with reference TRBV19 and TRBJ1-1, the CDR3 gives the full variable domain: DGGITQSPKYLFRKEGQNVTLSCEQNLNHDAMYWYRQDPGQGLRLIYYSQIVNDFQKGDIAEGYSVSREKKESFPLTVTSAQKNPTAFYLCASTLGGMNTEAFFGQGTRLTVV.

This clone has a single count. This chain uses TRBV29-1 with TRBJ1-1; tentative D call: TRBD1 (5 bases). The CDR3 covers 14 residues. In germline, CDR1 is SQVTM, CDR2 ANQGSEA. Between the trimmed V and J ends, which lost 3 bases and 4 bases, there was a span of 15 bases. CDR3 coding DNA: TGCAGCGTTGATGACGGGGGAGTGGGCACTGAAGCTTTCTTT. As protein: CSVDDGGVGTEAFF. The full variable domain, rest sourced from reference TRBV29-1 and TRBJ1-1, is SAVISQKPSRDICQRGTSLTIQCQVDSQVTMMFWYRQQPGQSLTLIATANQGSEATYESGFVIDKFPISRPNLTFSTLTVSNMSPEDSSIYLCSVDDGGVGTEAFFGQGTRLTVV.

The chain combines TRBV14 with TRBJ2-7; 11 positions match TRBD2. The CDR3 loop spans 15 amino acids. CDR1 and CDR2 (germline): SGHDN, FVKESK. With V trimmed by 2 bases and J by 3 bases, 3 bases remained unmatched. CDR3 loop: CASSQRLAGNYEQYF. The DNA of the CDR3 is TGTGCCAGCAGCCAACGACTAGCGGGAAACTACGAGCAGTACTTC.

This sequence joins TRBV9 and TRBJ2-2, with 7 positions matching TRBD2. The length of the CDR3 is 16 residues. The J segment lost 5 bases and the V segment lost 0 bases, leaving 7 bases of the junction unmatched. Germline V gives CDR1 SGDLS, CDR2 YYNGEE. The CDR3 spells CASSVVASGGTGELFF. The CDR3 nucleotides are TGTGCCAGCAGCGTAGTTGCTAGCGGAGGGACCGGGGAGCTGTTTTTT. Supplemented by reference TRBV9 and TRBJ2-2, the full variable domain reads DSGVTQTPKHLITATGQRVTLRCSPRSGDLSVYWYQQSLDQGLQFLIQYYNGEERAKGNILERFSAQQFPDLHSELNLSSLELGDSALYFCASSVVASGGTGELFFGEGSRLTVL.

This clone occurred once. The chain joins TRBV7-3 to TRBJ2-1; D possibly corresponds to TRBD2 (6 bases). V lost 5 bases, J lost 7 bases, and 18 bases lay in between. Germline CDR1 and CDR2: SGHTA and FQGTGA. This CDR3 has 15 amino acids. CDR3 in amino acids: CASSQWRAGVNEQFF. CDR3 DNA sequence: TGTGCCAGCAGCCAGTGGAGGGCCGGCGTTAATGAGCAGTTCTTC.

V usage is TRBV14 and J usage is TRBJ2-1; D uncertain. The V end lost 0 bases, the J end lost 8 bases, and 20 bases lay between the germline ends. The CDR3 spans 17 residues. Germline V gene lookup returns CDR1 SGHDN and CDR2 FVKESK. The CDR3 nucleotides are TGTGCCAGCAGCCAAGAGGTCTCGGCAAGATGGTACGATGAGCAGTTCTTC. It translates to CASSQEVSARWYDEQFF.

The rearrangement uses TRBV14 and TRBJ1-2, with TRBD1 as a possible D gene (5 bases). The CDR3 covers 14 residues. CDR1 is SGHDN, CDR2 FVKESK, per germline. The V end was cut by 2 bases, the J end by 4 bases, with 11 bases between. CDR3 nucleotides: TGTGCCAGCAGCCAATCGGGGCTGGGCTATGGCTACACCTTC. It is translated as CASSQSGLGYGYTF. Full variable domain (outside the CDR3, taken from reference TRBV14 and TRBJ1-2): EAGVTQFPSHSVIEKGQTVTLRCDPISGHDNLYWYRRVMGKEIKFLLHFVKESKQDESGMPNNRFLAERTGGTYSTLKVQPAELEDSGVYFCASSQSGLGYGYTFGSGTRLTVV.

V and J are TRBV25-1 and TRBJ2-7; D unresolved. With 5 bases removed from V and 0 bases from J, the gap between germline ends came to 11 bases. The CDR3 contains 14 residues. CDR1 is MGHDK, CDR2 SYGVNS, per germline. The DNA of the CDR3 is TGTGCCAGCAGTCCAGGCTCAAGCTCCTACGAGCAGTACTTC. Protein sequence: CASSPGSSSYEQYF.

V gene TRBV12-3 or TRBV12-4 combines with J gene TRBJ1-5; D gene uncertain. This CDR3 is 13 amino acids long. Trimming cost V 2 bases and J 4 bases, with 6 bases left between them. The CDR3, as DNA: TGTGCCAGCAGTTTAACACGGAATCAGCCCCAGCATTTT. This encodes CASSLTRNQPQHF.

The genes are TRBV28 and TRBJ1-1; D call uncertain. V was pared by 2 bases and J by 10 bases, with 14 bases between. Looked up from germline, CDR1 is MDHEN and CDR2 is SYDVKM. CDR3 size: 13 residues. The CDR3 nucleotides are TGTGCCAGCAGTTTAACCCGAATGACGGGAGCTTTCTTT. This encodes CASSLTRMTGAFF.

The chain has TRBV12-3 or TRBV12-4 and TRBJ2-5, with D uncertain. Trimming removed 2 bases at V and 5 bases at J, with 6 bases between. This CDR3 region has 12 residues. The CDR3 region is CASSLTQETQYF. The CDR3 nucleotides are TGTGCCAGCAGTTTAACCCAGGAGACCCAGTACTTC.

The V gene is TRBV5-6, the J gene TRBJ2-7, with D uncertain. Per the germline V gene, CDR1 is SGHDT and CDR2 is YYEEEE. CDR3 length equals 13 residues. Trimming took off 0 bases at V and 6 bases at J, with 10 bases between the two ends. CDR3 amino acids: CASSLGVLGEQYF. For the CDR3, the DNA is TGTGCCAGCAGCTTGGGGGTATTGGGCGAGCAGTACTTC.

This chain uses TRBV25-1 with TRBJ1-5; D is perhaps TRBD1 (5 bases). CDR3 size: 14 residues. Per germline, CDR1 MGHDK and CDR2 SYGVNS. Between the trimmed V and J ends, which lost 3 bases and 7 bases, there was a span of 13 bases. The CDR3 DNA reads as TGTGCCAGCAGTGATTTAGGGGAGGGACAGCCCCAGCATTTT. It is translated as CASSDLGEGQPQHF. Using reference TRBV25-1 and TRBJ1-5 for the parts outside the CDR3, the full variable domain is EADIYQTPRYLVIGTGKKITLECSQTMGHDKMYWYQQDPGMELHLIHYSYGVNSTEKGDLSSESTVSRIRTEHFPLTLESARPSHTSQYLCASSDLGEGQPQHFGDGTRLSIL.

The table lists this clone with a count of one. This chain joins TRBV5-6 and TRBJ2-7, with D possibly TRBD1 on 5 matching bases. Trimming stripped 4 bases from V and 4 bases from J, with 15 bases between. The germline gives CDR1 SGHDT, CDR2 YYEEEE. CDR3 length: 14 residues. The CDR3 sequence: CASSMVFQGYEQYF. The CDR3 DNA reads as TGTGCCAGCAGCATGGTTTTTCAGGGTTACGAGCAGTACTTC.

This chain uses TRBV7-9 with TRBJ1-1; D may be TRBD1 (5 bases). The germline V gene has CDR1 SEHNR and CDR2 FQNEAQ (reference sequence). The CDR3 length is 16 residues. V was pared by 5 bases and J by 3 bases, with 19 bases between. This CDR3 is CASSGWGKTVHTEAFF. In DNA, the CDR3 is TGTGCCAGCAGCGGATGGGGGAAGACGGTGCACACTGAAGCTTTCTTT.

The V and J genes are TRBV6-5 and TRBJ2-7, with unresolved D. The CDR3 extends over 14 amino acids. The ends were cut back, 5 bases at V and 2 bases at J, with 13 bases in the middle. Germline V gives CDR1 MNHEY, CDR2 SVGAGI. CDR3 amino acids: CASSPDPTPYEQYF. CDR3 in DNA: TGTGCCAGCAGTCCTGATCCTACTCCCTACGAGCAGTACTTC.

DNA of the CDR3: TGTGCCAGCAGCATCTACCCCCGGGACAGGGTATACAATGAGCAGTTCTTC. This encodes CASSIYPRDRVYNEQFF. This chain joins TRBV9 and TRBJ2-1; TRBD1 matches 9 bases. V lost 4 bases, J lost 4 bases, and 12 bases stayed unmatched. CDR1 SGDLS and CDR2 YYNGEE come from the germline V gene. The CDR3 sequence is 17 residues long.

The rearrangement uses TRBV28 and TRBJ1-5; D is unclear. The length of the CDR3 is 13 residues. V was pared by 4 bases and J by 4 bases, with 8 bases between. Germline CDR1 is MDHEN and CDR2 is SYDVKM. Written as DNA, the CDR3 is TGTGCCAGCAGTTCTACAATGAATCAGCCCCAGCATTTT. Protein: CASSSTMNQPQHF.

The rearrangement uses TRBV3-1 (or the pseudogene TRBV3-2) and TRBJ2-7; maybe TRBD2 (6 bases). The length of the CDR3 is 15 residues. Trimming removed 4 bases from V and 6 bases from J, with 19 bases in between. The germline CDR1 and CDR2 sequences are LGHDT and YNNKEL (reference sequence). The CDR3: CASSPQGTLAIEQYF. The CDR3 region has the DNA TGTGCCAGCAGCCCCCAAGGGACTCTTGCGATCGAGCAGTACTTC.

The chain combines TRBV7-9 with TRBJ1-1; D may be TRBD1 (6 bases). Trimming removed 3 bases at V and 1 base at J, with 15 bases between. The CDR3 runs 16 residues. Germline CDR1 reads SEHNR; CDR2 reads FQNEAQ (reference sequence). The CDR3 DNA reads as TGTGCCAGCAGCTTCTCACCAACAGGGTGGAACACTGAAGCTTTCTTT. Translation: CASSFSPTGWNTEAFF. Filled out from reference TRBV7-9 and TRBJ1-1, the complete variable domain reads DTGVSQNPRHKITKRGQNVTFRCDPISEHNRLYWYRQTLGQGPEFLTYFQNEAQLEKSRLLSDRFSAERPKGSFSTLEIQRTEQGDSAMYLCASSFSPTGWNTEAFFGQGTRLTVV.

The V and J genes are TRBV4-1 and TRBJ1-4; 9 bases match TRBD1. CDR1 and CDR2 from the germline V gene are MGHRA and YSYEKL. With 1 base clipped from V and 6 bases from J, the junction kept 9 bases outside the gene matches. The CDR3 sequence is 17 residues long. Here the CDR3 reads CASSQVENRGRYEKLFF. CDR3 in DNA: TGCGCCAGCAGCCAAGTTGAAAACAGGGGGCGTTATGAAAAACTGTTTTTT.

The chain combines TRBV7-6 with TRBJ1-1; D ambiguous. The CDR3 is made up of 15 amino acids. Germline CDR1 reads SGHVS; CDR2 reads FNYEAQ. V lost 0 bases and J 3 bases, leaving 11 bases between the germline ends. CDR3: CASSLATGTYTEAFF. CDR3 bases: TGTGCCAGCAGCTTAGCCACCGGCACCTACACTGAAGCTTTCTTT.

V and J are TRBV25-1 and TRBJ1-4; no definite D call. V was clipped by 2 bases and J by 6 bases, with 16 bases between them. Germline V gene data show CDR1 as MGHDK and CDR2 as SYGVNS. CDR3 length: 16 residues. The CDR3 DNA reads TGTGCCAGCAGTGAAGGGTCAGGAAGACAATATGAAAAACTGTTTTTT. The encoded protein is CASSEGSGRQYEKLFF.

The V gene is TRBV9, the J gene TRBJ2-7, with D possibly TRBD1 on 6 matching bases. From germline, CDR1 is SGDLS and CDR2 YYNGEE. The V end lost 0 bases, the J end lost 5 bases, and 15 bases lay between the germline ends. This CDR3 is built from 15 residues. Written as DNA, the CDR3 is TGTGCCAGCAGCGTAGGGTGGGCAGGGGCTGACGAGCAGTACTTC. Its translation: CASSVGWAGADEQYF. The full variable domain, with the rest looked up from reference TRBV9 and TRBJ2-7, is DSGVTQTPKHLITATGQRVTLRCSPRSGDLSVYWYQQSLDQGLQFLIQYYNGEERAKGNILERFSAQQFPDLHSELNLSSLELGDSALYFCASSVGWAGADEQYFGPGTRLTVT.